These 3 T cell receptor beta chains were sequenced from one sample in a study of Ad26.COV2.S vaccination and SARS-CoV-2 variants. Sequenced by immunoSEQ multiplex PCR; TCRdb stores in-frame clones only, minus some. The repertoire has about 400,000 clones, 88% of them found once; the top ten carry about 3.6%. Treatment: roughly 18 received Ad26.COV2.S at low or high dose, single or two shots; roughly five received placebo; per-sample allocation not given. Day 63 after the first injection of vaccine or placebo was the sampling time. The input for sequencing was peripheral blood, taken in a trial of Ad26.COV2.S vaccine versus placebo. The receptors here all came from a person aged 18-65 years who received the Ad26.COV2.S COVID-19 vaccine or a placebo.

CDR3 bases: TGCGCCAGCAGCCAAGTCGACGGGAATGAGCAGTTCTTC. This codes for CASSQVDGNEQFF. The V gene is TRBV4-1, the J gene TRBJ2-1; D ambiguous. The CDR3 contains 13 residues. Germline-derived CDR1 and CDR2 are MGHRA and YSYEKL. Deletions cut 1 base from V and 7 bases from J, with 8 bases between.

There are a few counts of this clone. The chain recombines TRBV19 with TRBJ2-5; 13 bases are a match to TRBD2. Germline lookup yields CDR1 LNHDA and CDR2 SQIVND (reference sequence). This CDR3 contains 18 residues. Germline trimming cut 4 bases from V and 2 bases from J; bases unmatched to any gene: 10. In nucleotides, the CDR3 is TGTGCCAGTAGTAGAACTTCGGGACTAGCGGGGAAACAAGAGACCCAGTACTTC. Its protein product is CASSRTSGLAGKQETQYF.

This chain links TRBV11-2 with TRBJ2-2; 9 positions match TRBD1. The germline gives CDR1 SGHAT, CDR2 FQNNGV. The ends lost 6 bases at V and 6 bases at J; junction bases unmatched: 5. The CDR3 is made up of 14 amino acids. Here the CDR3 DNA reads TGTGCCAGCAGAGGACAGGGGAGTCCCGGGGAGCTGTTTTTT. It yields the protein CASRGQGSPGELFF.